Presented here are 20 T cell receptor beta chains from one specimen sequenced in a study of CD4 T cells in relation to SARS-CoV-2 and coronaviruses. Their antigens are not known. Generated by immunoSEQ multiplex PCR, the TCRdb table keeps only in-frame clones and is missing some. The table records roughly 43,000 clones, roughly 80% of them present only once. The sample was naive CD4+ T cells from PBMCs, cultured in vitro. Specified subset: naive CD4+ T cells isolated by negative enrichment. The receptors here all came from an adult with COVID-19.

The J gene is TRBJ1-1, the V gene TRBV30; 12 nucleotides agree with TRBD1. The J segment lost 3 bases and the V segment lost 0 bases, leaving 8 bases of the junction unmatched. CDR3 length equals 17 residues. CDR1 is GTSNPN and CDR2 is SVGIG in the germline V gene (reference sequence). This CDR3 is CAWSVWFGTGGHTEAFF. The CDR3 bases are TGTGCCTGGAGTGTGTGGTTCGGGACAGGGGGCCACACTGAAGCTTTCTTT.

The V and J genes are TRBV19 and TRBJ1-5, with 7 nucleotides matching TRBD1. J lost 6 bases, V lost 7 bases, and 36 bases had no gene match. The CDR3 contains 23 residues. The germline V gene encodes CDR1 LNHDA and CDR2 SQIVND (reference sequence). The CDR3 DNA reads TGTGCCAGTAAGGATAGACGATCACACAAGCGACAGGTCGGACAGGCGAACCCTCAGCCCCAGCATTTT. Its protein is CASKDRRSHKRQVGQANPQPQHF.

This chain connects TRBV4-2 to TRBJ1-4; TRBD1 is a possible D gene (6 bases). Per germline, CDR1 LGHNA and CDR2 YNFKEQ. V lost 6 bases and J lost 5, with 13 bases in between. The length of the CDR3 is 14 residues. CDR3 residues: CASSRTGLNEKLFF. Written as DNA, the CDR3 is TGTGCCAGCAGTCGAACAGGGTTGAATGAAAAACTGTTTTTT.

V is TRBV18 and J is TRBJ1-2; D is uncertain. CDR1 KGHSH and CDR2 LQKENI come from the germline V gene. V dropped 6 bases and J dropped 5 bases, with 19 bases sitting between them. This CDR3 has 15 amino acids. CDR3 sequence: CASSPGSVLRYGYTF. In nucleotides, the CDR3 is TGTGCCAGCTCCCCGGGCTCAGTACTTAGATATGGCTACACCTTC.

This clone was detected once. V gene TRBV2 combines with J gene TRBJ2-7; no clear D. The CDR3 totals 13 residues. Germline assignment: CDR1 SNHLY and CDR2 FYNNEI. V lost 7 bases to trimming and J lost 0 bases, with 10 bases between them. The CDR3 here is CASKHGSSYEQYF. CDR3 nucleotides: TGTGCCAGCAAGCACGGTAGCTCCTACGAGCAGTACTTC.

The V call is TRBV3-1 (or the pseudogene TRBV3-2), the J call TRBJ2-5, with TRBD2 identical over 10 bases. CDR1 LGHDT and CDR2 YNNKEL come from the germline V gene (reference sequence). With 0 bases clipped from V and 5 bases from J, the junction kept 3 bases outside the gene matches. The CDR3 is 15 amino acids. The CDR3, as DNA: TGTGCCAGCAGCCAAGAAAAAGCGGGAGGGGAGACCCAGTACTTC. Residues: CASSQEKAGGETQYF.

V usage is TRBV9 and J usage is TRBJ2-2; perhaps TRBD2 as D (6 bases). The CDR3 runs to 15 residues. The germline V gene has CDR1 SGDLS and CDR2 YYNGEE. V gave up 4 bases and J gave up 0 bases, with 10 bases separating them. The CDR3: CASSWGVSNTGELFF. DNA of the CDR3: TGTGCCAGCAGCTGGGGGGTATCGAACACCGGGGAGCTGTTTTTT.

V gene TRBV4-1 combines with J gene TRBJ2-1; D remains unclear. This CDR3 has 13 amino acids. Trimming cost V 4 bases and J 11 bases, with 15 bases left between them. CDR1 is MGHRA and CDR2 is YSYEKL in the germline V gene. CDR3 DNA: TGCGCCAGCAGCCCGACCTCCCTAGGCCAGCAGTTCTTC. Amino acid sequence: CASSPTSLGQQFF.

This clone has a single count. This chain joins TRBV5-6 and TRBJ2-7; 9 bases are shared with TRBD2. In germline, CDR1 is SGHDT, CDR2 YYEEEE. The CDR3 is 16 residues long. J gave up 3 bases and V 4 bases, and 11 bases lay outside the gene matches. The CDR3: CASSHHLAGVIYEQYF. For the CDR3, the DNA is TGTGCCAGCAGCCATCATTTAGCGGGAGTCATCTACGAGCAGTACTTC.

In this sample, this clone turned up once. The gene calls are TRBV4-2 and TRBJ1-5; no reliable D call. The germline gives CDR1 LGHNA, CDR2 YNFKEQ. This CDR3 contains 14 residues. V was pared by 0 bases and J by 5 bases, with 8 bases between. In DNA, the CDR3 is TGTGCCAGCAGCCAAGATTCCGGGGATCAGCCCCAGCATTTT. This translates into CASSQDSGDQPQHF.

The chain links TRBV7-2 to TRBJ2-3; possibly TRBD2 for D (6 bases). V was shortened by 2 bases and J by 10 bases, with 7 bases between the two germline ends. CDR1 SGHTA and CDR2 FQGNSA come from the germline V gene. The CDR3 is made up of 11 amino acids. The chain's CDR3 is CASSLTSPQYF. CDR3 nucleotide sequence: TGTGCCAGCAGCTTAACTAGCCCGCAGTATTTT.

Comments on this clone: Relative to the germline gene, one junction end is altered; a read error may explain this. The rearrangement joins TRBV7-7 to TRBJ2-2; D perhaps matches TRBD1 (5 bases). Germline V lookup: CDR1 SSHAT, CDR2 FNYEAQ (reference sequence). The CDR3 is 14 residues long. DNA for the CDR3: TGTGCTAGCAGCTTAGGACAGAACACCGGGGAGCTGTTTTTT. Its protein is CASSLGQNTGELFF.

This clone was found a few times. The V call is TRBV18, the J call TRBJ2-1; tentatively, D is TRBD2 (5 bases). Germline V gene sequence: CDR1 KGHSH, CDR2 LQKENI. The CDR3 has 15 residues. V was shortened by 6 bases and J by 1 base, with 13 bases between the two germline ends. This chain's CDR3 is CASSPGSRSYNEQFF. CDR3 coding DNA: TGTGCCAGCTCTCCGGGGAGTAGATCCTACAATGAGCAGTTCTTC.

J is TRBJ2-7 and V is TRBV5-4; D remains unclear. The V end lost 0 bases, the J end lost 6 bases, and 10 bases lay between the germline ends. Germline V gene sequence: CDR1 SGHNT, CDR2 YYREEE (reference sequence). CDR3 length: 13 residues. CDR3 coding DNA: TGTGCCAGCAGCTTGGATGGCAGCTCCGAGCAGTACTTC. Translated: CASSLDGSSEQYF. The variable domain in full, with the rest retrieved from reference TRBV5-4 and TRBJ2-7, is ETGVTQSPTHLIKTRGQQVTLRCSSQSGHNTVSWYQQALGQGPQFIFQYYREEENGRGNFPPRFSGLQFPNYSSELNVNALELDDSALYLCASSLDGSSEQYFGPGTRLTVT.

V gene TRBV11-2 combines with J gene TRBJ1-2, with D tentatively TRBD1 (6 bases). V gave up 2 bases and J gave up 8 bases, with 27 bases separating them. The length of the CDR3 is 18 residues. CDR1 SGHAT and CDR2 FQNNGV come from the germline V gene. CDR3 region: CASSLRGGSSGEVGGYTF. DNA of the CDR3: TGTGCCAGCAGCTTAAGGGGAGGTTCGTCAGGGGAGGTTGGCGGCTACACCTTC.

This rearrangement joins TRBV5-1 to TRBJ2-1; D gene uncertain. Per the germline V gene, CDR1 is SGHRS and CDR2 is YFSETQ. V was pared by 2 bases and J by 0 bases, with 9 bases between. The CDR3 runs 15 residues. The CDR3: CASSFGHSSYNEQFF. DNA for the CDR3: TGCGCCAGCAGCTTCGGTCATAGCTCCTACAATGAGCAGTTCTTC.

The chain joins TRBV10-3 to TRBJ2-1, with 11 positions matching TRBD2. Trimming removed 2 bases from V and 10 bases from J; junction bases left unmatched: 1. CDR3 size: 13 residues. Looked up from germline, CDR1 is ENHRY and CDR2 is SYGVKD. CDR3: CAISEGTSGEQFF. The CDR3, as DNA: TGTGCCATCAGTGAGGGGACTAGCGGCGAGCAGTTCTTC.

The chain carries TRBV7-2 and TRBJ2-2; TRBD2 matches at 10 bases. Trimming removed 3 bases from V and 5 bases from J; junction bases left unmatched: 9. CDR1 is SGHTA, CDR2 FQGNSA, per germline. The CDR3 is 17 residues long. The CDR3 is CASSFMTPGLATGELFF. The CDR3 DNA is TGTGCCAGCAGCTTTATGACCCCGGGACTAGCGACCGGGGAGCTGTTTTTT.

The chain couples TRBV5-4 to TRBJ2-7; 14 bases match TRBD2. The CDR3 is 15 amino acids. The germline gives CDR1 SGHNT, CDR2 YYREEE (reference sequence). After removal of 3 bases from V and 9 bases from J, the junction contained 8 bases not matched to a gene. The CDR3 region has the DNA TGTGCCAGCAGCTCCGGGACTAGCGGGAGTGTTGTGCAGTACTTC. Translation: CASSSGTSGSVVQYF. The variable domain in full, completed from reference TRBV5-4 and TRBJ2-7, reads ETGVTQSPTHLIKTRGQQVTLRCSSQSGHNTVSWYQQALGQGPQFIFQYYREEENGRGNFPPRFSGLQFPNYSSELNVNALELDDSALYLCASSSGTSGSVVQYFGPGTRLTVT.

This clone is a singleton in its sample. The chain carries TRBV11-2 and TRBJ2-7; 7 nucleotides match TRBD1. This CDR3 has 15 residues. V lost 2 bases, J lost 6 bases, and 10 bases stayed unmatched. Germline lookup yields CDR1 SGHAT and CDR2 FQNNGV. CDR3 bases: TGTGCCAGCAGCTTACCTGGGCAGGGGGTCGTCGAGCAGTACTTC. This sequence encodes CASSLPGQGVVEQYF.